One sample yielded the 24 T cell receptor beta chains listed below, sequenced in a study of PD-1 blockade in classical Hodgkin lymphoma. Relapse was seen in all patients after autologous stem cell transplantation, and brentuximab vedotin exposure was variable. Data came from immunoSEQ multiplex PCR; TCRdb stores just in-frame clones and leaves some out. The table records about 24,000 clones, approximately 80% of them present only once. Sequenced material: peripheral blood mononuclear cells (PBMCs), taken before the second cycle of nivolumab. The receptors stem from a human donor with classical Hodgkin lymphoma.

V usage is TRBV11-2 and J usage is TRBJ2-7; D is uncertain. Per germline, CDR1 SGHAT and CDR2 FQNNGV. The length of the CDR3 is 11 residues. V was trimmed by 6 bases and J by 3 bases, leaving 6 bases between them. The CDR3: CASSLYYEQYF. The CDR3 bases are TGTGCCAGCAGTTTATACTACGAGCAGTACTTC.

This sequence joins TRBV4-1 and TRBJ2-5; D gene uncertain. The germline V gene encodes CDR1 MGHRA and CDR2 YSYEKL. This CDR3 contains 13 residues. V was trimmed by 1 base and J by 14 bases, leaving 17 bases between them. CDR3 protein: CASSQGPRISLYF. DNA for the CDR3: TGCGCCAGCAGCCAAGGTCCTAGGATAAGCCTCTACTTC.

The V gene is TRBV6-5, the J gene TRBJ1-2; D unresolved. V was clipped by 5 bases and J by 4 bases, with 11 bases between them. Germline CDR1 is MNHEY and CDR2 is SVGAGI. The CDR3 spans 13 residues. CDR3: CASSRVVGYGYTF. The CDR3 DNA reads as TGTGCCAGCAGTCGTGTTGTCGGCTATGGCTACACCTTC.

The chain combines TRBV4-3 with TRBJ2-1, with D possibly being TRBD2 (6 bases). This CDR3 has 18 amino acids. Trimming left V 0 bases short and J 9 bases short, with 24 bases between. The germline CDR1 and CDR2 sequences are LGHNA and YSLEER. The DNA for the CDR3 is TGCGCCAGCAGCCAAGATTGGGCGGCGGGGCCGGCATTTGGTGAGCAGTTCTTC. Translating gives CASSQDWAAGPAFGEQFF.

The chain uses TRBV6-1 and TRBJ1-5; D call uncertain. Between the trimmed V and J ends, which lost 6 bases and 6 bases, there was a span of 9 bases. The CDR3 is made up of 12 amino acids. Germline V gene sequence: CDR1 MNHNS, CDR2 SASEGT. The CDR3 spells CASSPIGQPQHF. CDR3 DNA: TGTGCCAGCAGCCCAATAGGTCAGCCCCAGCATTTT.

V and J are TRBV5-1 and TRBJ2-3, with 11 bases lining up with TRBD2. CDR1 SGHRS and CDR2 YFSETQ come from the germline V gene. Trimming removed 3 bases from V and 6 bases from J; junction bases left unmatched: 3. This CDR3 is 14 amino acids long. The CDR3: CASSSASGGDTQYF. Written as DNA, the CDR3 is TGCGCCAGCAGCTCCGCTAGCGGGGGGGATACGCAGTATTTT.

This chain uses TRBV11-2 with TRBJ2-5, with a tentative D call TRBD1 (5 bases). The CDR3 sequence is 12 residues long. The germline gives CDR1 SGHAT, CDR2 FQNNGV. Trimming cost V 1 base and J 5 bases, with 5 bases left between them. The CDR3 nucleotides are TGTGCCAGCAGCTTAGCAGGGGAGACCCAGTACTTC. Amino acids: CASSLAGETQYF.

The V call is TRBV5-4, the J call TRBJ2-1; 7 bases agree with TRBD2. This CDR3 spans 15 amino acids. The V and J ends lost 0 bases and 7 bases, in that order; junction bases with no gene match: 7. The germline V gene has CDR1 SGHNT and CDR2 YYREEE (reference sequence). For the CDR3, the DNA is TGTGCCAGCAGCTTGGGGGCTAGCGGAGAAAATGAGCAGTTCTTC. Its translation is CASSLGASGENEQFF.

V is TRBV21-1 and J is TRBJ2-7; TRBD2 was called by the table and not checked on the DNA. TRBV21-1 corresponds to a pseudogene. The CDR3 is made up of 17 amino acids. As DNA, the CDR3 is TGTGCCAGCAGCAAACTAGCGGGGCAGCAGATCACCTACGAGCAGTACTTC. The encoded protein is CASSKLAGQQITYEQYF.

This sequence joins TRBV6-5 and TRBJ2-5; D is unresolved. CDR1 and CDR2 from the germline V gene are MNHEY and SVGAGI. This CDR3 region has 15 residues. The V end was cut by 0 bases, the J end by 1 base, with 9 bases between. The CDR3 nucleotides are TGTGCCAGCAGTTACTCTGGAAGCTTCCAAGAGACCCAGTACTTC. As protein: CASSYSGSFQETQYF.

The chain uses TRBV6-6 and TRBJ2-7, with D unclear. The CDR3 has 13 residues. V dropped 0 bases and J dropped 6 bases, with 9 bases sitting between them. Germline lookup yields CDR1 MNHNY and CDR2 SVGAGI (reference sequence). The CDR3 here is CASSYSQGFEQYF. The CDR3 DNA reads as TGTGCCAGCAGTTACTCTCAAGGGTTCGAGCAGTACTTC.

J is TRBJ1-4 and V is TRBV6-6; D unresolved. The V end was cut by 6 bases, the J end by 4 bases, with 6 bases between. The CDR3 contains 12 residues. The germline V gene has CDR1 MNHNY and CDR2 SVGAGI (reference sequence). The CDR3 reads CASSRINEKLFF. CDR3 in DNA: TGTGCCAGCAGCAGGATTAATGAAAAACTGTTTTTT.

The V and J genes are TRBV7-9 and TRBJ1-4; D not certain. Trimming took off 3 bases at V and 4 bases at J, with 9 bases between the two ends. The CDR3 runs to 14 residues. The germline V gene has CDR1 SEHNR and CDR2 FQNEAQ (reference sequence). CDR3 DNA: TGTGCCAGCAGCTTTGACACCCTTAATGAAAAACTGTTTTTT. Translation gives CASSFDTLNEKLFF.

This rearrangement joins TRBV7-9 to TRBJ1-4, with TRBD1 identical over 8 bases. The germline gives CDR1 SEHNR, CDR2 FQNEAQ (reference sequence). Trimming took 1 base from V and 0 from J; bases not matched to a gene: 10. The CDR3 sequence is 19 residues long. As DNA, the CDR3 is TGTGCCAGCAGCTTAGGACGGACAGGGCGTCGAGCAACTAATGAAAAACTGTTTTTT. This codes for CASSLGRTGRRATNEKLFF.

This clone was detected only a few times. V is TRBV7-9 and J is TRBJ1-5, with TRBD1 matching over 7 bases. Trimming at V came to 5 bases and at J to 2 bases, leaving 3 bases not matched to a gene. Germline lookup yields CDR1 SEHNR and CDR2 FQNEAQ (reference sequence). CDR3 length: 14 residues. For the CDR3, the DNA is TGTGCCAGCAGCCCGACAGGGCGCAATCAGCCCCAGCATTTT. Encoded protein: CASSPTGRNQPQHF.

CDR3 DNA: TGTGCCAGCAGTTACTCCGGGACAGGGAATGAAAAACTGTTTTTT. As protein: CASSYSGTGNEKLFF. This sequence joins TRBV6-5 and TRBJ1-4, with 9 bases identical to TRBD1. The CDR3 has 15 amino acids. Germline trimming cut 0 bases from V and 5 bases from J; bases unmatched to any gene: 1. CDR1 and CDR2 (germline): MNHEY, SVGAGI.

The chain couples TRBV11-3 to TRBJ1-3; D is uncertain. Germline CDR1 is SGHNT and CDR2 is YENEEA. Between the trimmed V and J ends, which lost 4 bases and 4 bases, there was a span of 5 bases. The CDR3 length is 12 residues. The CDR3 coding sequence is TGTGCCAGCAGCTCCCAAGGAAACACCATATATTTT. It specifies CASSSQGNTIYF.

V usage is TRBV7-2 and J usage is TRBJ2-1; no reliable D call. Per the germline V gene, CDR1 is SGHTA and CDR2 is FQGNSA. Trimming removed 5 bases at V and 7 bases at J, with 9 bases between. There are 12 residues in the CDR3. The CDR3 here is CASSPTRNEQFF. The CDR3 DNA reads as TGTGCCAGCAGCCCGACGAGAAATGAGCAGTTCTTC.

The J gene is TRBJ2-7, the V gene TRBV27; 10 bases line up with TRBD2. CDR3 length: 19 amino acids. Trimming at V came to 6 bases and at J to 7 bases, leaving 24 bases not matched to a gene. Germline V lookup: CDR1 MNHEY, CDR2 SMNVEV (reference sequence). The CDR3 reads CASSLGGLAPRGRVEEQYF. Written as DNA, the CDR3 is TGTGCCAGCAGCCTGGGGGGACTAGCGCCTAGGGGTAGGGTCGAAGAGCAGTACTTC.

V gene TRBV28 combines with J gene TRBJ1-1, with D possibly matching TRBD1 (6 bases). Germline CDR1 MDHEN, CDR2 SYDVKM. CDR3 length equals 14 residues. The germline V and J ends were trimmed by 3 bases and 7 bases, with 15 bases remaining between them. The CDR3 DNA is TGTGCCAGCAGTTTGCCTCAGGGGCGCCATGAAGCTTTCTTT. Amino acid sequence: CASSLPQGRHEAFF.

The gene calls are TRBV6-5 and TRBJ1-1; the D is unclear. The CDR3 has 13 amino acids. Trimming took 2 bases from V and 0 from J, leaving 4 bases between them. Germline CDR1 and CDR2: MNHEY and SVGAGI. The CDR3 loop reads CASSYDLNTEAFF. The CDR3 bases are TGTGCCAGCAGTTACGATTTGAACACTGAAGCTTTCTTT.

In this sample, this clone turned up once. This chain connects TRBV7-3 to TRBJ2-1; 9 bases align to TRBD2. The V and J ends lost 2 bases and 9 bases, in that order; junction bases with no gene match: 5. This CDR3 comprises 14 residues. Germline V gene sequence: CDR1 SGHTA, CDR2 FQGTGA. Here the CDR3 reads CASSLAGGPLEQFF. CDR3 coding DNA: TGTGCCAGCAGCTTAGCGGGAGGGCCCCTTGAGCAGTTCTTC.

The V gene is TRBV7-3, the J gene TRBJ1-1; D is unclear. The V gene's germline CDR1 is SGHTA and CDR2 FQGTGA. V lost 2 bases and J 2 bases, leaving 9 bases between the germline ends. This CDR3 comprises 14 residues. This chain's CDR3 is CASSLGGINTEAFF. As DNA, the CDR3 is TGTGCCAGCAGCTTAGGAGGGATAAACACTGAAGCTTTCTTT.

The chain carries TRBV6-5 and TRBJ2-3; D not certain. Germline V CDR1 and CDR2: MNHEY, SVGAGI. The CDR3 is 13 amino acids. The V and J ends lost 6 bases and 4 bases respectively, with 11 bases between them. CDR3 sequence: CASSPWGSDTQYF. CDR3 DNA sequence: TGTGCCAGCAGCCCATGGGGATCAGATACGCAGTATTTT.